These 32 T cell receptor beta chains were all obtained from the same sample, sequenced in a study of OX40 agonist ivuxolimab in advanced cancers. Library creation used the immunoSEQ multiplex PCR assay. TCRdb stores this immuneACCESS table with in-frame sequences only. Part of the clones is absent; in the studies checked, under half of the shortfall reflects unresolved V genes, and no reason is known for the rest. The sample records around 100,000 clones, 91% of which are singletons. Jointly, the top ten make up around 0.3% of the sample. The sample was CD4+ or CD8+ T cells sorted from blood, taken in a trial of the OX40 agonist ivuxolimab. Receptors were obtained from an adult with an advanced solid tumor such as melanoma, head and neck, liver or kidney cancer.

The chain uses TRBV11-3 and TRBJ2-7, with D possibly matching TRBD1 (6 bases). This CDR3 spans 14 amino acids. CDR1 SGHNT and CDR2 YENEEA come from the germline V gene. With 6 bases removed from V and 2 bases from J, the gap between germline ends came to 14 bases. The CDR3: CASRRYRDTYEQYF. CDR3 bases: TGTGCCAGCAGAAGATACAGGGACACCTACGAGCAGTACTTC.

The chain recombines TRBV19 with TRBJ2-2; D unclear. V was trimmed by 7 bases and J by 0 bases, leaving 6 bases between them. The CDR3 is made up of 13 amino acids. Germline CDR1 is LNHDA and CDR2 is SQIVND (reference sequence). In DNA form, the CDR3 reads TGTGCCAGTAAGCCGGCGAACACCGGGGAGCTGTTTTTT. This translates into CASKPANTGELFF.

This clone has a handful of counts. The CDR3 DNA is TGTGCCAGCAGGGCACGGGGGGGGCGCCTCGGGGAGCTGTTTTTT. It translates to CASRARGGRLGELFF. This chain uses TRBV27 with TRBJ2-2, with 8 bases lining up with TRBD2. V was pared by 6 bases and J by 7 bases, with 10 bases of the junction left unmatched. Germline CDR1 is MNHEY and CDR2 is SMNVEV (reference sequence). This CDR3 region has 15 residues.

This rearrangement joins TRBV4-2 to TRBJ2-2; D perhaps matches TRBD2 (7 bases). Germline lookup yields CDR1 LGHNA and CDR2 YNFKEQ. This CDR3 is 16 amino acids long. The V end was cut by 0 bases, the J end by 6 bases, with 14 bases between. Here the CDR3 reads CASSQDHGEGAGELFF. CDR3 DNA sequence: TGTGCCAGCAGCCAAGATCATGGGGAGGGGGCCGGGGAGCTGTTTTTT.

This chain's CDR3 is CAWSGVLNQPQHF. CDR3 bases: TGTGCCTGGAGTGGGGTTCTGAATCAGCCCCAGCATTTT. The chain combines TRBV30 with TRBJ1-5; D call uncertain. V lost 1 base and J lost 4, with 8 bases in between. Germline V lookup: CDR1 GTSNPN, CDR2 SVGIG (reference sequence). The CDR3 sequence is 13 residues long. Complete variable domain (other parts from reference TRBV30 and TRBJ1-5): SQTIHQWPATLVQPVGSPLSLECTVEGTSNPNLYWYRQAAGRGLQLLFYSVGIGQISSEVPQNLSASRPQDRQFILSSKKLLLSDSGFYLCAWSGVLNQPQHFGDGTRLSIL.

V usage is TRBV28 and J usage is TRBJ2-7; perhaps TRBD2 as D (6 bases). The ends were cut back, 3 bases at V and 7 bases at J, with 22 bases in the middle. The germline gives CDR1 MDHEN, CDR2 SYDVKM. The CDR3 loop spans 16 amino acids. The CDR3 DNA is TGTGCCAGCAGTTTCATACAGGCCTACTCTGGGGGGGAGCAGTACTTC. This sequence encodes CASSFIQAYSGGEQYF. The variable domain in full, completed from reference TRBV28 and TRBJ2-7, reads DVKVTQSSRYLVKRTGEKVFLECVQDMDHENMFWYRQDPGLGLRLIYFSYDVKMKEKGDIPEGYSVSREKKERFSLILESASTNQTSMYLCASSFIQAYSGGEQYFGPGTRLTVT.

This clone was seen only once. This sequence joins TRBV19 and TRBJ1-2; a weak D match, TRBD1 (6 bases). V was pared by 8 bases and J by 2 bases, with 15 bases between. Per germline, CDR1 LNHDA and CDR2 SQIVND (reference sequence). The CDR3 is 14 amino acids. The CDR3 sequence is CASSNGGGNYGYTF. DNA of the CDR3: TGTGCCAGTTCGAATGGAGGGGGGAACTATGGCTACACCTTC.

The gene calls are TRBV6-6 and TRBJ2-5; TRBD1 matches at 7 bases. Germline CDR1 reads MNHNY; CDR2 reads SVGAGI (reference sequence). The V and J ends lost 3 bases and 14 bases, in that order; junction bases with no gene match: 6. The length of the CDR3 is 11 residues. The chain's CDR3 is CASSYYDRVYF. CDR3 sequence (DNA): TGTGCCAGCAGTTATTACGACAGGGTTTACTTC.

The V and J genes are TRBV29-1 and TRBJ2-1; the match to TRBD2 covers 8 bases. The CDR3 sequence is 16 residues long. Per the germline V gene, CDR1 is SQVTM and CDR2 is ANQGSEA. V trimming: 0 bases; J trimming: 4 bases; junction bases outside the gene matches: 8. The CDR3 DNA sequence: TGCAGCGTTGAAGATCGGACTGGGACTAGATACAATGAGCAGTTCTTC. Translated: CSVEDRTGTRYNEQFF.

The chain uses TRBV7-2 and TRBJ2-3; no reliable D call. The CDR3 runs 13 residues. V lost 0 bases and J lost 3, with 4 bases in between. From germline, CDR1 is SGHTA and CDR2 FQGNSA. CDR3 in DNA: TGTGCCAGCAGCTTAGCTCTGACAGATACGCAGTATTTT. Encoded protein: CASSLALTDTQYF.

CDR3 residues: CASSLGLDTEAFF. CDR3 DNA sequence: TGTGCCAGCAGCTTAGGATTGGACACTGAAGCTTTCTTT. The V gene is TRBV11-3, the J gene TRBJ1-1; no firm D call. V lost 1 base and J lost 3, with 6 bases in between. The CDR3 sequence is 13 residues long. Germline CDR1 SGHNT, CDR2 YENEEA.

The chain has TRBV7-3 and TRBJ2-7, with D possibly matching TRBD1 (6 bases). Trimming cost V 1 base and J 6 bases, with 10 bases left between them. Germline V gives CDR1 SGHTA, CDR2 FQGTGA. This CDR3 comprises 13 residues. CDR3 protein: CASSLNRAGEQYF. The DNA for the CDR3 is TGTGCCAGCAGCTTAAACAGGGCGGGCGAGCAGTACTTC.

The rearrangement uses TRBV11-2 and TRBJ1-1; TRBD1 aligns across 7 bases. The CDR3 is made up of 15 amino acids. Germline trimming cut 4 bases from V and 0 bases from J; bases unmatched to any gene: 5. Per germline, CDR1 SGHAT and CDR2 FQNNGV. The CDR3 nucleotides are TGTGCCAGCAGCTCCCAGGGACAGTTGAACACTGAAGCTTTCTTT. This translates into CASSSQGQLNTEAFF.

This chain connects TRBV6-5 to TRBJ1-1; D gene ambiguous. Germline assignment: CDR1 MNHEY and CDR2 SVGAGI. The CDR3 is 14 residues long. V was shortened by 7 bases and J by 1 base, with 13 bases between the two germline ends. This CDR3 reads CASTKLSGNTEAFF. CDR3 nucleotide sequence: TGTGCCAGCACCAAATTATCAGGGAACACTGAAGCTTTCTTT.

This rearrangement joins TRBV7-9 to TRBJ2-2, with 7 bases identical to TRBD2. This CDR3 has 15 amino acids. With V trimmed by 4 bases and J by 0 bases, 2 bases remained unmatched. The germline V gene encodes CDR1 SEHNR and CDR2 FQNEAQ (reference sequence). In nucleotides, the CDR3 is TGTGCCAGCAGCTCCGCGGGGGCGAACACCGGGGAGCTGTTTTTT. It is translated as CASSSAGANTGELFF.

The rearrangement joins TRBV6-6 to TRBJ1-4, with 8 bases fitting TRBD1. The V gene end was trimmed by 7 bases and the J gene end by 7 bases; junction bases not matched to a gene: 11. Germline assignment: CDR1 MNHNY and CDR2 SVGAGI (reference sequence). The CDR3 length is 15 residues. The CDR3 DNA follows: TGTGCCAGCACCTGGGGCCCAGGGGGCGGTGAAAAACTGTTTTTT. It yields the protein CASTWGPGGGEKLFF.

The CDR3 sequence is CASSLHRGGTEAFF. The CDR3 coding sequence is TGTGCCAGCAGTTTACACAGGGGGGGGACTGAAGCTTTCTTT. V and J are TRBV27 and TRBJ1-1, with 8 bases that match TRBD1. The CDR3 is 14 amino acids. Trimming at V came to 2 bases and at J to 5 bases, leaving 4 bases not matched to a gene. The germline V gene has CDR1 MNHEY and CDR2 SMNVEV (reference sequence).

The rearrangement uses TRBV6-5 and TRBJ2-3, with D possibly TRBD2 on 6 matching bases. The CDR3 has 14 residues. CDR1 MNHEY and CDR2 SVGAGI come from the germline V gene. Between the trimmed V and J ends, which lost 6 bases and 5 bases, there was a span of 15 bases. The DNA for the CDR3 is TGTGCCAGCAGCCAAAAGCGGGCCATAGATACGCAGTATTTT. Protein: CASSQKRAIDTQYF.

The table lists this clone with a count of one. V usage is TRBV25-1 and J usage is TRBJ1-1; TRBD1 might be the D (6 bases). This CDR3 comprises 14 residues. Germline CDR1 reads MGHDK; CDR2 reads SYGVNS. Trimming took 9 bases from V and 2 from J, leaving 16 bases between them. The CDR3 region has the DNA TGTGCCAGTCAAAGGGGGGGATCTAACACTGAAGCTTTCTTT. Translation gives CASQRGGSNTEAFF.

The chain has TRBV11-3 and TRBJ2-3, with D unclear. This CDR3 is 15 amino acids long. Germline V gene lookup returns CDR1 SGHNT and CDR2 YENEEA. V lost 4 bases, J lost 0 bases, and 11 bases lay in between. CDR3 coding DNA: TGTGCCAGCAGCTCCGGACCGCTTAGCACAGATACGCAGTATTTT. Protein: CASSSGPLSTDTQYF.

V usage is TRBV27 and J usage is TRBJ2-7; TRBD2 agrees at 13 bases. Germline loops: CDR1 MNHEY, CDR2 SMNVEV (reference sequence). CDR3 length: 15 amino acids. The V gene end was trimmed by 4 bases and the J gene end by 7 bases; junction bases not matched to a gene: 7. DNA for the CDR3: TGTGCCAGCAGTTCACTAGCGGGAGGGCCAGAAGAGCAGTACTTC. This sequence encodes CASSSLAGGPEEQYF.

This sequence joins TRBV5-1 and TRBJ2-3; D ambiguous. Trimming took off 1 base at V and 5 bases at J, with 2 bases between the two ends. This CDR3 has 11 amino acids. Germline V gives CDR1 SGHRS, CDR2 YFSETQ. The CDR3 DNA follows: TGCGCCAGCAGCTTGCAAGATACGCAGTATTTT. Protein: CASSLQDTQYF.

V gene TRBV5-6 combines with J gene TRBJ2-7, with 7 nucleotides matching TRBD2. This CDR3 contains 14 residues. V lost 4 bases to trimming and J lost 9 bases; unmatched junction nucleotides: 13. Germline V lookup: CDR1 SGHDT, CDR2 YYEEEE. CDR3 residues: CASSRRDYSSVQYF. In nucleotides, the CDR3 is TGTGCCAGCAGCCGCCGGGACTACTCGTCCGTGCAGTACTTC. The full variable domain, rest sourced from reference TRBV5-6 and TRBJ2-7, is DAGVTQSPTHLIKTRGQQVTLRCSPKSGHDTVSWYQQALGQGPQFIFQYYEEEERQRGNFPDRFSGHQFPNYSSELNVNALLLGDSALYLCASSRRDYSSVQYFGPGTRLTVT.

J is TRBJ1-1 and V is TRBV29-1; D call uncertain. The CDR3 is 13 residues long. V was shortened by 3 bases and J by 0 bases, with 8 bases between the two germline ends. CDR1 is SQVTM and CDR2 is ANQGSEA in the germline V gene. The CDR3 here is CSVDEGMNTEAFF. CDR3 nucleotides: TGCAGCGTTGATGAAGGAATGAACACTGAAGCTTTCTTT. Combining the CDR3 with reference TRBV29-1 and TRBJ1-1 gives the whole variable domain SAVISQKPSRDICQRGTSLTIQCQVDSQVTMMFWYRQQPGQSLTLIATANQGSEATYESGFVIDKFPISRPNLTFSTLTVSNMSPEDSSIYLCSVDEGMNTEAFFGQGTRLTVV.

The chain uses TRBV2 and TRBJ1-4, with a weak D call TRBD1 (5 bases). The V end was cut by 8 bases, the J end by 8 bases, with 15 bases between. The CDR3 extends over 13 amino acids. Germline CDR1 and CDR2: SNHLY and FYNNEI. The CDR3 DNA is TGTGCCAGCGCCGGGACTCTGAACGAAAAACTGTTTTTT. Its translation: CASAGTLNEKLFF.

The genes are TRBV19 and TRBJ2-1; TRBD2 matches 8 bases. The CDR3 is 17 residues long. Germline V gene lookup returns CDR1 LNHDA and CDR2 SQIVND (reference sequence). V trimming: 5 bases; J trimming: 2 bases; junction bases outside the gene matches: 11. CDR3 sequence: CASSVRLGGGTYNEQFF. DNA for the CDR3: TGTGCCAGTAGTGTACGACTTGGCGGGGGGACCTACAATGAGCAGTTCTTC.

This clone appeared a single time. The CDR3 sequence is CASSAQPSGSSVETQYF. The CDR3 DNA sequence: TGCGCCAGCAGCGCTCAACCTAGCGGGAGTTCGGTGGAGACCCAGTACTTC. V and J are TRBV5-1 and TRBJ2-5, with TRBD2 identical over 10 bases. With V trimmed by 4 bases and J by 5 bases, 14 bases remained unmatched. The germline V gene encodes CDR1 SGHRS and CDR2 YFSETQ. The CDR3 spans 17 residues.

The chain recombines TRBV6-5 with TRBJ2-2, with 7 bases lining up with TRBD2. Trimming removed 2 bases from V and 5 bases from J; junction bases left unmatched: 8. This CDR3 is 16 amino acids long. In germline, CDR1 is MNHEY, CDR2 SVGAGI. CDR3 nucleotides: TGTGCCAGCAGTTACACATCTAGCGGTAGTACCGGGGAGCTGTTTTTT. It codes for CASSYTSSGSTGELFF.

This clone was detected once. CDR3 region: CASSLMDRVTDTQYF. In DNA form, the CDR3 reads TGTGCCAGCAGCTTGATGGACAGGGTAACAGATACGCAGTATTTT. This chain uses TRBV5-5 with TRBJ2-3; 8 bases agree with TRBD1. Per the germline V gene, CDR1 is SGHKS and CDR2 is YYEKEE (reference sequence). V shed 1 base, J shed 3 bases, and the junction held 4 bases outside the gene matches. This CDR3 contains 15 residues.

The chain joins TRBV5-6 to TRBJ2-5; no definite D call. The CDR3 spans 14 residues. The V gene's germline CDR1 is SGHDT and CDR2 YYEEEE. V was clipped by 1 base and J by 4 bases, with 11 bases between them. The DNA for the CDR3 is TGTGCCAGCAGCTTGCCCCATCCCGGAGAGACCCAGTACTTC. This codes for CASSLPHPGETQYF.

The CDR3 sequence is CASSRRRDSTDTQYF. The CDR3 DNA sequence: TGCGCCAGCAGTCGCCGTAGGGACAGTACAGATACGCAGTATTTT. V and J are TRBV5-1 and TRBJ2-3; 7 bases are a match to TRBD1. This CDR3 region has 15 residues. V lost 5 bases and J lost 3; bases outside the gene matches: 9. CDR1 and CDR2 (germline): SGHRS, YFSETQ.

The V and J genes are TRBV2 and TRBJ2-7; TRBD1 agrees at 7 bases. The junction had 3 bases not matched to a gene; V was cut back by 5 bases and J by 2 bases. CDR3 length: 13 amino acids. CDR1 SNHLY and CDR2 FYNNEI come from the germline V gene. CDR3 DNA sequence: TGTGCCAGCAGTCAGACAGGGACCTACGAGCAGTACTTC. It translates to CASSQTGTYEQYF.